What follows is one T cell receptor (beta chain) and its context. Its antigen remains unknown. TCRdb reprocessed the 5' RACE reads via MiXCR and lists one record per CDR3 protein. Of 350,000 to 450,000 distinct CDR3 sequences listed, around 18% are singletons. The CDR3 runs 13 residues. In germline, CDR1 is GTSNPN, CDR2 SVGIG (reference sequence). The germline V and J ends were trimmed by 0 bases and 5 bases, with 11 bases remaining between them. The record originates from a study of identical twins. General study results and limits: Beta out-of-frame sequences displayed a weaker excess of sharing between twins.

Sequenced input: naive T cells sorted from blood. J is TRBJ2-7 and V is TRBV30; D possibly corresponds to TRBD2 (6 bases). The sequence was collected from a man over 45 in good health. The CDR3 DNA is TGTGCCTGGAGTGTTTGGAGGGTGGACGAGCAGTACTTC. Residues: CAWSVWRVDEQYF.